This TCR beta chain comes out of a study of blood T cell repertoires in COVID-19. CDR1 and CDR2 from the germline V gene are MNHNY and SVGAGI (reference sequence). V shed 6 bases and J 3 bases; nucleotides not matched to a gene: 10. CDR3 length: 15 residues. The data were produced by immunoSEQ multiplex PCR, yet TCRdb's version contains in-frame clones alone and is incomplete. The sample consists of 170,000 or so clones, 88% of them appearing once. Resolution of symptoms, clearance, or two negative PCRs was present in recovered Cohort 3 donors. The chain links TRBV6-6 to TRBJ2-7; 8 positions match TRBD1. Sequencing was performed on PBMCs or T cells enriched from blood (not recorded which). This sequence originates from a woman between 18 and 29 years old who had recovered from COVID-19. The CDR3 loop is CASRGSGTGRYEQYF. The CDR3 DNA reads TGTGCCAGCAGGGGATCCGGGACAGGCCGCTACGAGCAGTACTTC.